This T cell receptor (beta chain) came from a study of blood T cell repertoires in COVID-19. Overall study context: Sources were T cells, B-cell-depleted T cells, or PBMCs; the material itself was cDNA or gDNA.

This CDR3 is 13 amino acids long. Trimming pared 8 bases from V and 5 bases from J, leaving 15 bases between. Germline loops: CDR1 SNHLY, CDR2 FYNNEI. Authors' processing steps: Amplification of reference gene primers was used by the study to estimate nucleated cell counts. The data were produced by immunoSEQ multiplex PCR, yet TCRdb's version contains in-frame clones alone and is incomplete. V, J and clone size were drawn from that table, and D and trimming were deduced from the DNA. Of about 230,000 clones detected, 87% appear once; the ten largest clones hold under 14%. The age range of participants was about 18 to 100 years, with residence in about two dozen US areas. Each recovered donor of Cohort 3 presented with two negative PCRs, clearance, or symptom resolution.

The gene calls are TRBV2 and TRBJ1-1, with D possibly TRBD1 on 5 matching bases. This clonotype originated in a man aged 30-40 years who had recovered from COVID-19. Sequencing was done on a sample of PBMCs or T cells enriched from blood (not recorded which). CDR3 sequence reads: CASFGGGSTEAFF. The CDR3 coding sequence is TGTGCCAGCTTCGGGGGAGGGTCGACTGAAGCTTTCTTT.